The entry below gives a single T cell receptor beta chain sequence along with its context. A far more abundant clone sits one base away, making this likely a read error. This record comes from a study of regulatory T cells in long-lasting Graves disease. The CDR3 runs 12 residues. The germline V gene encodes CDR1 DFQATT and CDR2 SNEGSKA (reference sequence). V was pared by 5 bases and J by 5 bases, with 9 bases between. Stated time point: persistent/refractory GD, antithyroid drugs over 5 years with positive TRAb. The TCR library was made from RNA that had been extracted from PBMCs in TRIzol. Library construction for TCR beta used iRepertoire HTBI primers and Arm-PCR of CDR3 regions. A single record per CDR3 protein comes from TCRdb applying MiXCR to the multiplex PCR reads. Of about 430,000 distinct CDR3 sequences listed, roughly a fifth are singletons.

The genes are TRBV20-1 and TRBJ2-2; the D call may be TRBD1 or TRBD2 (5 bases each). This clonotype originated in a female donor with Graves disease. The sample was peripheral blood mononuclear cells (PBMCs), taken when the disease was refractory, from a patient treated with antithyroid drugs. CDR3 sequence reads: CSAPGTTGELFF. DNA for the CDR3: TGCAGTGCTCCAGGGACGACCGGGGAGCTGTTTTTT.